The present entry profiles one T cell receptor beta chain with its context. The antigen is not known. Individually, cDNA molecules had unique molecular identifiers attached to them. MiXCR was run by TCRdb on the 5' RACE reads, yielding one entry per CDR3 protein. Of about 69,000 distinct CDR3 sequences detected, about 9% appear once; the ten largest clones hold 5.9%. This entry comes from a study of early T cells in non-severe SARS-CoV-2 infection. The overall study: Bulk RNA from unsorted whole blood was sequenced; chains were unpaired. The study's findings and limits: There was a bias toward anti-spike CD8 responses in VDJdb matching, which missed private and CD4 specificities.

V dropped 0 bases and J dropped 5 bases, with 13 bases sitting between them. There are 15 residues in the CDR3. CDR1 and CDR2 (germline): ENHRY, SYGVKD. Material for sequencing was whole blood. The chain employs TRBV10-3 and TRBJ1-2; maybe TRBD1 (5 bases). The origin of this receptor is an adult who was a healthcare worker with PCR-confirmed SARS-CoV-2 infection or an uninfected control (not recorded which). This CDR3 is CAISESGGIRYGYTF. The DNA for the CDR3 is TGTGCCATCAGTGAGTCTGGGGGGATAAGATATGGCTACACCTTC.